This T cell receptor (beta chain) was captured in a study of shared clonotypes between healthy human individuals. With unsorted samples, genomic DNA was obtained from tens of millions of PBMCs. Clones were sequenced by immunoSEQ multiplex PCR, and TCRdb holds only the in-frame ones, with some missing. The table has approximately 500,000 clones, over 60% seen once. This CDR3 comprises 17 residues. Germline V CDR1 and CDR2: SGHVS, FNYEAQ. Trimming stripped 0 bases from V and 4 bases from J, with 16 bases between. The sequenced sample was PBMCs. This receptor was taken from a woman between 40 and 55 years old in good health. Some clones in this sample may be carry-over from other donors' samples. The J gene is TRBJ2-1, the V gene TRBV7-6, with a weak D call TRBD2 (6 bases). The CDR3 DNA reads TGTGCCAGCAGCTTAGCCCCGTGGCGGGACCGGTACAATGAGCAGTTCTTC. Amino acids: CASSLAPWRDRYNEQFF.